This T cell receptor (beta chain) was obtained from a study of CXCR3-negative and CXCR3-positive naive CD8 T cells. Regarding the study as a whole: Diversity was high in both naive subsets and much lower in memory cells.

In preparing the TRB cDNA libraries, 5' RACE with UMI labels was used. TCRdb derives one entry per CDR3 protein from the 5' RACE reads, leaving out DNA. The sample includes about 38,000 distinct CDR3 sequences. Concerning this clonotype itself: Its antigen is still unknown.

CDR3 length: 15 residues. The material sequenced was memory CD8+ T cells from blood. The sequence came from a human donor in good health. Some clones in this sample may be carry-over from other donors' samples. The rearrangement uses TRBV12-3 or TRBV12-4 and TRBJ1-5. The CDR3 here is CASSTPQDSNQPQHF.